A selection of T cell receptor beta chains follows, all from one sample in a study of T cell responses to AZD1222 COVID-19 vaccine. Some clones are missing from TCRdb's copy, which holds only in-frame ones; the method was immunoSEQ multiplex PCR. The sample consists of 160,000 or so clones, just over 90% of them appearing once. This material consisted of peripheral blood, taken 28 days after the second AZD1222 dose. Receptors originate from an adult who received the AZD1222 COVID-19 vaccine. The CDR3 runs from the conserved cysteine through the conserved F or W. The order of the fields is V gene, J gene, CDR3 protein.

TRBV19	TRBJ1-2	CASAGDNGYGYTF
TRBV5-1	TRBJ1-2	CASSFGQGQNYGYTF
TRBV29-1	TRBJ1-1	CSVEVTANTEAFF
TRBV12-3/TRBV12-4	TRBJ1-2	CASSEVHGYTF
TRBV23-1	TRBJ1-2	CASGPGLYGYTF
TRBV6-5	TRBJ1-1	CASSSGGPTEAFF
TRBV11-3	TRBJ2-1	CASSAGQSFNEQFF
TRBV18	TRBJ1-1	CASSPAGNTEAFF
TRBV19	TRBJ1-2	CASSRLGEGANYGYTF
TRBV13	TRBJ1-5	CASSSQGYNQPQHF
TRBV19	TRBJ1-1	CASSIDAGNTEAFF
TRBV4-2	TRBJ2-7	CASSQDHRGGEQYF
TRBV11-2	TRBJ1-4	CASSLQLGTGTNEKLFF
TRBV7-8	TRBJ1-5	CASSLVSGAGQPQHF
TRBV19	TRBJ2-3	CASSPSGVSTDTQYF
TRBV30	TRBJ1-5	CAWCDNRAQPQHF
TRBV2	TRBJ2-7	CASSMDRRNYEQYF
TRBV7-6	TRBJ1-2	CASSSGPEDYGYTF
TRBV5-1	TRBJ2-7	CASGGGVGSSYEQYF
TRBV2	TRBJ1-1	CASNPTSMGGAFF
TRBV13	TRBJ2-7	CASSLMDRDYSEQYF
TRBV11-2	TRBJ1-1	CASSTRNRAFQTEAFF
TRBV2	TRBJ1-3	CASSDRTSGNTIYF